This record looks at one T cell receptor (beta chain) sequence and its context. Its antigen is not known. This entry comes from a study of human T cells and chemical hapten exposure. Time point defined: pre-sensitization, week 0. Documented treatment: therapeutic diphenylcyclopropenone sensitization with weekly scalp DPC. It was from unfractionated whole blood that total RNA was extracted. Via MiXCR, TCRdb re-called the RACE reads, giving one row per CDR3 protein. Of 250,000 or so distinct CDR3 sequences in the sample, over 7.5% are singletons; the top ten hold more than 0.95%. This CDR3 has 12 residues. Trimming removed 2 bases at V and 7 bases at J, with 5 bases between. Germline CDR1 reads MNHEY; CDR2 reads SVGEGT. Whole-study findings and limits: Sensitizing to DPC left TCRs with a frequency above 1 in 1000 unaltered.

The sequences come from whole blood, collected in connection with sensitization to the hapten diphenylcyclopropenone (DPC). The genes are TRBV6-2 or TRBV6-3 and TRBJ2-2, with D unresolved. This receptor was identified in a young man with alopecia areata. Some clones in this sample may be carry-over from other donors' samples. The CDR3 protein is CASSYTGGELFF. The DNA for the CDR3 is TGTGCCAGCAGTTACACGGGCGGGGAGCTGTTTTTT.